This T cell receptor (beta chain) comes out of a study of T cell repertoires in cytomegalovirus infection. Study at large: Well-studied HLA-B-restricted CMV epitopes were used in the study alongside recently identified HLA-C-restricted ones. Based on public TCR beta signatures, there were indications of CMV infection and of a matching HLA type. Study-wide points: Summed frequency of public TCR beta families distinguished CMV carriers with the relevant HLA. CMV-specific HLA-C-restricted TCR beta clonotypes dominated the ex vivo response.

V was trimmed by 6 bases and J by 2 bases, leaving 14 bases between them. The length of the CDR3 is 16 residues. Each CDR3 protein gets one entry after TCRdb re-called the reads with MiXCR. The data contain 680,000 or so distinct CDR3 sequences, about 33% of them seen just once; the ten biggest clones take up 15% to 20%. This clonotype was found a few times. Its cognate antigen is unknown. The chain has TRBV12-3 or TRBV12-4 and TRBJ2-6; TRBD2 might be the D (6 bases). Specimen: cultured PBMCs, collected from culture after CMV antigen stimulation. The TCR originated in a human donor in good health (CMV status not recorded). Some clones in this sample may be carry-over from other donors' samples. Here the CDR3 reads CASRSPGDAGANVLTF. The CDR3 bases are TGTGCCAGCAGGAGCCCGGGGGACGCTGGGGCCAACGTCCTGACTTTC.